This TCR beta chain emerged from a study of T cells in Graves' hyperthyroidism and ophthalmopathy. At the level of the study: Peripheral blood was collected at initial diagnosis, before any treatment.

This clonotype was observed a few times. Its cognate antigen is unknown. CDR1 LGHDT and CDR2 YNNKEL come from the germline V gene (reference sequence). This CDR3 spans 16 amino acids. V trimming: 2 bases; J trimming: 7 bases; junction bases outside the gene matches: 13. Researchers amplified the TCR beta CDR3 regions from RNA transcripts. The study used the HTBI primer set for a first-round RT-PCR of the TCR CDR3. TCRdb used MiXCR to reprocess the multiplex PCR reads, holding one entry per CDR3 protein. The sample carries roughly 350,000 distinct CDR3 sequences, 11% to 15% recorded once. Study results and limitations: Blood also carried most thyroid clonotypes expanded above 0.001.

The chain is built from TRBV3-1 and TRBJ2-7; 8 nucleotides line up with TRBD1. Material: blood. The clonotype was recovered from a woman aged 25 to 39 with Graves' hyperthyroidism. The CDR3 nucleotides are TGTGCCAGCAGCCAAAGGGTGACTGCAGGGGGCCAAGAGCAGTACTTC. Translating it yields CASSQRVTAGGQEQYF.